This T cell receptor (beta chain) was found in a study of shared clonotypes between healthy human individuals. Regarding the study as a whole: Naive CD4 clonotypes overlapped across a few donors at around 5%. Clonotypes shared by all four sorted-subset donors had higher generation probabilities than non-shared clonotypes.

As concerns this clone: Antigen unknown.

In the naive CD8 group, cells lacked CD45RO and were positively selected for CCR7, so terminally differentiated effector memory CD45RA+ cells were left out. Some clones are missing from TCRdb's copy, which holds only in-frame ones; the method was immunoSEQ multiplex PCR. Of about 2 million clones detected, about 95% appear once; the ten largest clones hold about 1.1%. The source of this sequence is a man aged 18 to 29 in good health. Sequencing input: naive CD8+ T cells sorted from blood.

The chain's CDR3 is CSVFYGMWGTSGGDIRETQYF. The CDR3 nucleotides are TGCAGCGTTTTTTACGGCATGTGGGGTACTAGCGGGGGGGATATTCGGGAGACCCAGTACTTC. The chain has TRBV29-1 and TRBJ2-5, with TRBD2 matching over 13 bases. After removal of 5 bases from V and 5 bases from J, the junction contained 26 bases not matched to a gene. The length of the CDR3 is 21 residues. Germline CDR1 is SQVTM and CDR2 is ANQGSEA. The full variable domain, with the rest looked up from reference TRBV29-1 and TRBJ2-5, is SAVISQKPSRDICQRGTSLTIQCQVDSQVTMMFWYRQQPGQSLTLIATANQGSEATYESGFVIDKFPISRPNLTFSTLTVSNMSPEDSSIYLCSVFYGMWGTSGGDIRETQYFGPGTRLLVL.